The table lists the clone carrying this T cell receptor (beta chain) with a few counts. Its antigen is not known. The record originates from a study of T-cell reconstitution after alpha-beta-depleted transplantation in children. The study, taken as a whole, reports: Most T-cell counts and diversity one year after the transplant came from T cells that were newly produced. Reports say that about two months after transplant, the alpha-beta T cells came out of several hundred graft clones that had expanded. The origin of high day-60 TCRbeta diversity in some patients lay in surviving recipient T cells and thymic progenitors.

Unique molecular identifiers tagged the TCRbeta library. TCRdb re-called the PCR reads with MiXCR, one entry per CDR3 protein. The repertoire consists of 700,000 to 850,000 distinct CDR3 sequences, with 15% to 20% occurring once and the leading ten covering around 5%. The CDR3 contains 15 residues. V lost 6 bases, J lost 1 base, and 16 bases lay in between. Germline values: CDR1 SGHRS, CDR2 YFSETQ. The TCR was taken from a male patient between 5 and 17 years old who had a stem cell transplant for acute lymphoblastic leukemia, so the T cells may come from the graft donor. The chain uses TRBV5-1 and TRBJ1-1; tentative D call: TRBD1 (5 bases). The starting material was PBMCs, mostly from graft donor cells, obtained 360 days after TCRalphabeta/CD19-depleted stem cell transplant. The DNA for the CDR3 is TGCGCCAGCATCATTAAGTCCGGGGGGAACACTGAAGCTTTCTTT. Amino acids: CASIIKSGGNTEAFF.